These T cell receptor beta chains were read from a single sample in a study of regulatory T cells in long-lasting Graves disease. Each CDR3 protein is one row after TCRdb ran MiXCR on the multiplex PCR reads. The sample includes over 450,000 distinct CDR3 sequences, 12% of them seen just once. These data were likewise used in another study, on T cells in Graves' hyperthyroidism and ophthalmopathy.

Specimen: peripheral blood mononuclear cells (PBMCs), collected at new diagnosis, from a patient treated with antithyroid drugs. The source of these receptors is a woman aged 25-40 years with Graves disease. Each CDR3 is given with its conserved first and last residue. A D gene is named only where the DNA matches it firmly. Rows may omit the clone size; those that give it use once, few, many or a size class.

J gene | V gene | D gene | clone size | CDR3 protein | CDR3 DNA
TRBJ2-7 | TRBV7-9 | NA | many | CASSPPGSDEQYF | TGTGCCAGCAGCCCCCCGGGATCGGACGAGCAGTACTTC
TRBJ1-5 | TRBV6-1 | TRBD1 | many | CASSPDRGTGQPQHF | TGTGCCAGCAGCCCTGACAGGGGAACGGGACAGCCCCAGCATTTT
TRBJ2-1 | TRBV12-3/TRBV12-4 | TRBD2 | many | CASSPNIAGGSSYNEQFF | TGTGCCAGCAGTCCAAATATCGCGGGAGGGAGCTCCTACAATGAGCAGTTCTTC
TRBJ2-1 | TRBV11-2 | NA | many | CASSLGIRRYEQFF | TGTGCCAGCAGCTTAGGGATTCGTAGGTATGAGCAGTTCTTC
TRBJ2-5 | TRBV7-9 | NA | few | CASSQVTSPGFSQYF | TGTGCCAGCAGCCAAGTTACTAGTCCTGGTTTTTCCCAGTACTTC
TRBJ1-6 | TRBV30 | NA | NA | CAWSVGLRSPLHF | TGTGCCTGGAGTGTCGGGTTGCGTTCACCCCTCCACTTT
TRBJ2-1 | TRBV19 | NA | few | CASNGIAANEQFF | TGTGCCAGTAATGGTATCGCGGCCAATGAGCAGTTCTTC
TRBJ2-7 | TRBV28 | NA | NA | CASSADAYEQYF | TGTGCCAGCAGTGCGGATGCCTACGAGCAGTACTTC
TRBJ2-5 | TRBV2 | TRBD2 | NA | CARRTSGSPETQYF | TGTGCCAGGAGGACTAGCGGGAGCCCAGAGACCCAGTACTTC
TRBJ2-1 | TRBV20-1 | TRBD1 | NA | CSAREQGLYNEQFF | TGCAGTGCTAGAGAACAGGGGCTCTACAATGAGCAGTTCTTC
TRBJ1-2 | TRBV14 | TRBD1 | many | CASSQYRDSYGYTF | TGTGCCAGCAGCCAATACCGGGACAGCTATGGCTACACCTTC
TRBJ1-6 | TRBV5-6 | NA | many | CASSLVQVASPLHF | TGTGCCAGCAGCTTGGTGCAGGTGGCATCACCCCTCCACTTT
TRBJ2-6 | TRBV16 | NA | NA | CASSQDGTASGANVLTF | TGTGCCAGCAGCCAAGATGGGACCGCCTCTGGGGCCAACGTCCTGACTTTC
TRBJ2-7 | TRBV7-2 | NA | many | CASSPQGGPYEQYF | TGTGCCAGCAGCCCCCAGGGGGGCCCCTACGAGCAGTACTTC
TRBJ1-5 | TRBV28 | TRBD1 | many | CASSLGDSYSNQPQHF | TGTGCCAGCAGTTTAGGGGACAGTTATAGCAATCAGCCCCAGCATTTT
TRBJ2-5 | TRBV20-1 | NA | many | CSAILTRVGTQYF | TGCAGTGCTATCCTGACCCGGGTGGGAACCCAGTACTTC
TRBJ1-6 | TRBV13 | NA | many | CASSLEGGSYNSPLHF | TGTGCCAGCAGCCTGGAAGGAGGCTCCTATAATTCACCCCTCCACTTT
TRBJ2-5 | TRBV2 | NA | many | CASGTRQETQYF | TGTGCCAGCGGGACGCGTCAAGAGACCCAGTACTTC
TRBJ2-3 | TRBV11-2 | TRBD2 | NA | CASSQRERGTDTQYF | TGCGCCAGCAGCCAGCGGGAGCGGGGCACAGATACGCAGTATTTT
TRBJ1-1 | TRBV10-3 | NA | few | CAISQRGGTEAFF | TGTGCCATCAGTCAAAGGGGTGGTACTGAAGCTTTCTTT
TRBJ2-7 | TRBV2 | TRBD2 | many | CASSVRGGELYEQYF | TGTGCCAGCAGTGTCCGGGGGGGCGAACTCTACGAGCAGTACTTC
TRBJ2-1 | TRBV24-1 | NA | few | CATSRREGRSRDNEQFF | TGTGCCACCAGCAGACGTGAAGGGAGGTCCCGAGACAATGAGCAGTTCTTC
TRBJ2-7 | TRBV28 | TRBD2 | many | CASRGPGLAPEQYF | TGTGCCAGCAGGGGACCGGGACTAGCACCCGAGCAGTACTTC